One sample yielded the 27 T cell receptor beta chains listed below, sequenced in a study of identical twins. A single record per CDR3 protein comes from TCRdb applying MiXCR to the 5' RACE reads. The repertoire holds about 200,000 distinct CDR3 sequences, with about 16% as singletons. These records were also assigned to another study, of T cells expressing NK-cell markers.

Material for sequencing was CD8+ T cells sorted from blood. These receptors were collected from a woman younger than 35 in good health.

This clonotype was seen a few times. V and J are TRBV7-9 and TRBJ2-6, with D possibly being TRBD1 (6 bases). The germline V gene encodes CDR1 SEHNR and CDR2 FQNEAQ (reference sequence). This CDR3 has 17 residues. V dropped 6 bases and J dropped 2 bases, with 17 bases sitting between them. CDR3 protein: CASSLQGPHAGANVLTF. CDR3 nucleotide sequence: TGTGCCAGCAGTCTTCAGGGGCCCCATGCTGGGGCCAACGTCCTGACTTTC.

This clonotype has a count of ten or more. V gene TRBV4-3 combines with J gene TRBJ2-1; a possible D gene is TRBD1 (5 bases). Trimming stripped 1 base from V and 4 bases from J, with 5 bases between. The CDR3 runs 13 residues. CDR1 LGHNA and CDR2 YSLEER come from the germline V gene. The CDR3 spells CASSQGQYNEQFF. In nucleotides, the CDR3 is TGCGCCAGCAGCCAAGGACAGTACAATGAGCAGTTCTTC.

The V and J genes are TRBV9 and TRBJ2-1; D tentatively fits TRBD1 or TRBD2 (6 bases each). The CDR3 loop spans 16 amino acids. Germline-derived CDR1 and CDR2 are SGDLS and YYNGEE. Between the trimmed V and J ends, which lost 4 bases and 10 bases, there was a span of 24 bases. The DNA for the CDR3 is TGTGCCAGCAGCATATACGGGACACGGGGGCCGGGAGAGCAGTTCTTC. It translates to CASSIYGTRGPGEQFF.

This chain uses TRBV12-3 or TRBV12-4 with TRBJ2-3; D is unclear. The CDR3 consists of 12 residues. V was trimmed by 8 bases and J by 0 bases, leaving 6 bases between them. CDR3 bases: TGTGCCAGCTACGGGAGCACAGATACGCAGTATTTT. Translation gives CASYGSTDTQYF.

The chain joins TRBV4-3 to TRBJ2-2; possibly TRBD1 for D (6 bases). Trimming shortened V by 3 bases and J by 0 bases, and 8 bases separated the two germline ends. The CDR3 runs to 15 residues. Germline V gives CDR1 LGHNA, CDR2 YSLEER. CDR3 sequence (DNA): TGCGCCAGCAGCCAGGGGACATCGAACACCGGGGAGCTGTTTTTT. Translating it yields CASSQGTSNTGELFF.

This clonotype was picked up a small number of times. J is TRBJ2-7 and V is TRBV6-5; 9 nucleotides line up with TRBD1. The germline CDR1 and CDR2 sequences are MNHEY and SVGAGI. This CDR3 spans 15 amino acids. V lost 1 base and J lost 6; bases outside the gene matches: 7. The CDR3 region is CASSYLGQGLLEQYF. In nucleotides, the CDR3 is TGTGCCAGCAGTTACTTGGGACAGGGTCTGCTCGAGCAGTACTTC.

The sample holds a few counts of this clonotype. The CDR3 spells CASSRLARDSYNEQFF. The CDR3 bases are TGTGCCAGCAGCCGCTTAGCGCGGGACTCCTACAATGAGCAGTTCTTC. This chain connects TRBV14 to TRBJ2-1; D perhaps matches TRBD2 (6 bases). This CDR3 spans 16 amino acids. V gave up 4 bases and J gave up 0 bases, with 13 bases separating them. The germline V gene has CDR1 SGHDN and CDR2 FVKESK.

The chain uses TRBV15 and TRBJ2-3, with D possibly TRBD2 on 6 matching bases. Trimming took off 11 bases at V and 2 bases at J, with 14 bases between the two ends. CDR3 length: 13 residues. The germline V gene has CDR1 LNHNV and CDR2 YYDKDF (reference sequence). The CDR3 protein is CASQGGTTDTQYF. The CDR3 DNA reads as TGTGCCTCCCAGGGCGGGACCACAGATACGCAGTATTTT.

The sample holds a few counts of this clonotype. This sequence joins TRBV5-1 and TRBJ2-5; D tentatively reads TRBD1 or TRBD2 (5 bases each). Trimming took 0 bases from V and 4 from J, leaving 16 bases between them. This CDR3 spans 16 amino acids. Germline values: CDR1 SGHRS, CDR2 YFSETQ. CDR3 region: CASSLEGVGARETQYF. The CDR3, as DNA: TGCGCCAGCAGCTTGGAAGGCGTCGGGGCGAGAGAGACCCAGTACTTC.

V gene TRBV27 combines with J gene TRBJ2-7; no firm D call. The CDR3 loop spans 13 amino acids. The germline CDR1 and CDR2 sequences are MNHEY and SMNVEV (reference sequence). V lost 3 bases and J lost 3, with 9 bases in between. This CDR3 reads CASSFSSNYEQYF. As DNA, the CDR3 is TGTGCCAGCAGTTTTTCCTCGAACTACGAGCAGTACTTC.

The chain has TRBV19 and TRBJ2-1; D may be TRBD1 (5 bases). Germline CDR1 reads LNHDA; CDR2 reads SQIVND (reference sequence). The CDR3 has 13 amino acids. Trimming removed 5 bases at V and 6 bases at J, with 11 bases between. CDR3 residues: CASSLQGVNEQFF. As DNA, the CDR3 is TGTGCCAGTAGTCTCCAGGGCGTCAATGAGCAGTTCTTC.

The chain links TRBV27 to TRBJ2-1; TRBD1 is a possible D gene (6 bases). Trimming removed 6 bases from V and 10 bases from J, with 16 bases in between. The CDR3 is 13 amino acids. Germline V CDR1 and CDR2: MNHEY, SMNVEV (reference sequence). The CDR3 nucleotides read TGTGCCAGCAGCTGGGACACACGAGGGGAGCAGTTCTTC. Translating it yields CASSWDTRGEQFF.

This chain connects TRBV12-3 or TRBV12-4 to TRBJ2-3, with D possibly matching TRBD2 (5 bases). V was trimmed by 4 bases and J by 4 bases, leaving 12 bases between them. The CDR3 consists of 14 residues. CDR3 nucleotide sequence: TGTGCCAGCAGTTGGGCTCGGGGTTCAGATACGCAGTATTTT. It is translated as CASSWARGSDTQYF.

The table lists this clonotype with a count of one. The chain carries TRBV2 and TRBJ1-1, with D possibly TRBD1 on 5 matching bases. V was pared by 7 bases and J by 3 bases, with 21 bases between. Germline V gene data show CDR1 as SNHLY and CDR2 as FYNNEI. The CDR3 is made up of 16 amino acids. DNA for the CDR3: TGTGCCAGCACCTTAGACGAAAGGGGACGGGACACTGAAGCTTTCTTT. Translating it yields CASTLDERGRDTEAFF.

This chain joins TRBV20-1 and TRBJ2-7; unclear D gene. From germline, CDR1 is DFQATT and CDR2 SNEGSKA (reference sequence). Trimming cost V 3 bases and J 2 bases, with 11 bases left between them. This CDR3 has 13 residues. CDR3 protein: CSARVPQTYEQYF. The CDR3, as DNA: TGCAGTGCTAGGGTGCCCCAGACCTACGAGCAGTACTTC.

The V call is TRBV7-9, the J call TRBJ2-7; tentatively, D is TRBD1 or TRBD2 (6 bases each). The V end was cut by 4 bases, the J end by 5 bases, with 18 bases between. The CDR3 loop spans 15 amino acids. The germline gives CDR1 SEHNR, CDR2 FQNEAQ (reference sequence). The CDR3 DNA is TGTGCCAGCAGCTCCACCGGGGGCGTAATCCACGAGCAGTACTTC. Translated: CASSSTGGVIHEQYF.

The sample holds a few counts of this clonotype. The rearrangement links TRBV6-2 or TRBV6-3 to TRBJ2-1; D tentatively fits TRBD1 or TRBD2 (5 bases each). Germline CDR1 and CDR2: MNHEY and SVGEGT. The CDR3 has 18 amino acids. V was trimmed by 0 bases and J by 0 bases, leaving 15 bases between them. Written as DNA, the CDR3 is TGTGCCAGCAGTTACTCGATGGAGCGGACAAGCTCCTACAATGAGCAGTTCTTC. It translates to CASSYSMERTSSYNEQFF.

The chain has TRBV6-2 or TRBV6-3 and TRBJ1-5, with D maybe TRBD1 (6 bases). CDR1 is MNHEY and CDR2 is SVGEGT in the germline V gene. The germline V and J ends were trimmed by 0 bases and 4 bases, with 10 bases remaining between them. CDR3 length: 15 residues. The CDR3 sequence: CASSYSGGANQPQHF. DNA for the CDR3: TGTGCCAGCAGTTACTCTGGGGGGGCAAATCAGCCCCAGCATTTT.

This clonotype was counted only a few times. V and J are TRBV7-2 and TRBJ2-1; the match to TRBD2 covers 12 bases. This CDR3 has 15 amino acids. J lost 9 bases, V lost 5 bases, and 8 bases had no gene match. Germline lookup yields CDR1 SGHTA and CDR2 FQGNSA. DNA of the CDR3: TGTGCCAGCAGCGCCGGGACTAGCGGGCTTAGTGAGCAGTTCTTC. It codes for CASSAGTSGLSEQFF.

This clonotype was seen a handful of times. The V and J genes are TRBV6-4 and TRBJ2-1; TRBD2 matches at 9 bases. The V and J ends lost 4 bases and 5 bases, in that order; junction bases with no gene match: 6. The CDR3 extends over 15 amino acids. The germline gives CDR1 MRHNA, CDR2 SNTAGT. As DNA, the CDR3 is TGTGCCAGCAGTGCGGGCGGGGGGGCCCACAATGAGCAGTTCTTC. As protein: CASSAGGGAHNEQFF.

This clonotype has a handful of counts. The DNA for the CDR3 is TGTGCCAGCAGCCCCTATGACAGGGAAGGGCAAGAGACCCAGTACTTC. Its protein is CASSPYDREGQETQYF. The chain couples TRBV9 to TRBJ2-5; TRBD1 matches at 7 bases. V lost 4 bases and J lost 2; bases outside the gene matches: 11. The germline V gene has CDR1 SGDLS and CDR2 YYNGEE. The CDR3 is 16 amino acids. Full variable domain (missing parts from reference TRBV9 and TRBJ2-5): DSGVTQTPKHLITATGQRVTLRCSPRSGDLSVYWYQQSLDQGLQFLIQYYNGEERAKGNILERFSAQQFPDLHSELNLSSLELGDSALYFCASSPYDREGQETQYFGPGTRLLVL.

CDR3 sequence: CASSTDLRQGADEKLFF. The CDR3 DNA reads as TGTGCCAGCAGCACGGACCTGAGACAGGGGGCGGATGAAAAACTGTTTTTT. This chain uses TRBV5-4 with TRBJ1-4; 10 bases match TRBD1. The CDR3 is 17 residues long. With 4 bases clipped from V and 6 bases from J, the junction kept 12 bases outside the gene matches. Germline loops: CDR1 SGHNT, CDR2 YYREEE (reference sequence).

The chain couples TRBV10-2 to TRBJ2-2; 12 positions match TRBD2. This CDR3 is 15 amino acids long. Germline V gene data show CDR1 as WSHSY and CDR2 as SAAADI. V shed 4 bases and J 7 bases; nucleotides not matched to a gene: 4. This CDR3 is CASSVTSGGFGELFF. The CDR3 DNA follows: TGCGCCAGCAGTGTAACTAGCGGGGGGTTCGGGGAGCTGTTTTTT.

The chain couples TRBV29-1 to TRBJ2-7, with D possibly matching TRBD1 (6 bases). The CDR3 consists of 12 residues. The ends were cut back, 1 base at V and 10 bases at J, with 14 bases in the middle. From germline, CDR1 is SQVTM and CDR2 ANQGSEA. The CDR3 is CSVEGGPDHQYF. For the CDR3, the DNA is TGCAGCGTTGAAGGGGGGCCGGACCATCAGTACTTC.

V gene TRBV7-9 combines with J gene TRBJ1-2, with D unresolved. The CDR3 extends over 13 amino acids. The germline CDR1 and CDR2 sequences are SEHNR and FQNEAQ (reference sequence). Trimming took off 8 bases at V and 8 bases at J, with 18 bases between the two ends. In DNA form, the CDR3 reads TGTGCCAGCTCCCTGGACCTCCCCCCGGGCTACACCTTC. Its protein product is CASSLDLPPGYTF.

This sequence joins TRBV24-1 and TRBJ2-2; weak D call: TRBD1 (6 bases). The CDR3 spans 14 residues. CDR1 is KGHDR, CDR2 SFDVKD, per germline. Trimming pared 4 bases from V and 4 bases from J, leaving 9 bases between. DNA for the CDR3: TGTGCCACCAGTGAGGACAGTTTCACCGGGGAGCTGTTTTTT. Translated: CATSEDSFTGELFF.

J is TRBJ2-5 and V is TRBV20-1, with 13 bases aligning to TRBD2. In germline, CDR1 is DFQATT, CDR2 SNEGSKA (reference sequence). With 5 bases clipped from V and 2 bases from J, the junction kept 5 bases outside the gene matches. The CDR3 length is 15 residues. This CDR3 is CSAAPGLAGQETQYF. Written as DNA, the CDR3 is TGCAGTGCTGCTCCGGGACTAGCGGGGCAAGAGACCCAGTACTTC.